The T cell receptor beta chain under discussion was sequenced for a study of patients and donors after allogeneic stem cell transplantation. This clonotype was counted only a few times. Via MiXCR, TCRdb re-called the RT-PCR reads, giving one row per CDR3 protein. The sample records roughly 200,000 distinct CDR3 sequences, about 38% being singletons. The CDR3 length is 16 residues. CDR1 MNHEY and CDR2 SVGAGI come from the germline V gene. Trimming took off 0 bases at V and 5 bases at J, with 16 bases between the two ends. The source material was blood, either unsorted or a sorted T cell fraction (not recorded which). The clonotype comes from a human donor who was either an allogeneic HSCT recipient or a stem cell or donor lymphocyte infusion donor (not recorded which). It is not recorded whose cells these are; they may come from a transplant donor. The J gene is TRBJ1-2, the V gene TRBV6-5; D unresolved. The CDR3 DNA reads TGTGCCAGCAGTTACTCTGTCCTTGGGCAGAATTATGGCTACACCTTC. Translated: CASSYSVLGQNYGYTF.